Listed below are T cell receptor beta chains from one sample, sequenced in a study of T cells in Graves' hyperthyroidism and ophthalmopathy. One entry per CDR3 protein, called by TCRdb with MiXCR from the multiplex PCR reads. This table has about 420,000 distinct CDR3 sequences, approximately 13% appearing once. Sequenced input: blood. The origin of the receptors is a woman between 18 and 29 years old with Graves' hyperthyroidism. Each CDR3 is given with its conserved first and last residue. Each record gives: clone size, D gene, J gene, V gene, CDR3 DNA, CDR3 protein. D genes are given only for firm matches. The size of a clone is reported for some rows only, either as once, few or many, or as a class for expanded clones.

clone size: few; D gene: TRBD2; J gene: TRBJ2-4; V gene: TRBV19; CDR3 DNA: TGTGCCAGTAGTATGAGTCGGCTAGCGGGAGGGCCCAAAAACATTCAGTACTTC; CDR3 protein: CASSMSRLAGGPKNIQYF
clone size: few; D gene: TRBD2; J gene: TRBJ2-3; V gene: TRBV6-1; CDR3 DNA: TGTGCCAGCAGTGCCGGGACTAGCGGGAGAGCAGATACGCAGTATTTT; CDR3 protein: CASSAGTSGRADTQYF
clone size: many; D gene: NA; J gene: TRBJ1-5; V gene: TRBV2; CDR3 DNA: TGTGCCAGCACGGTCGGCAATCAGCCCCAGCATTTT; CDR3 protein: CASTVGNQPQHF
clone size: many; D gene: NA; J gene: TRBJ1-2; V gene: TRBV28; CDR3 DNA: TGTGCCAGTATTACTATCGGAGCCGAAGGGGGCTACACCTTC; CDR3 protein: CASITIGAEGGYTF
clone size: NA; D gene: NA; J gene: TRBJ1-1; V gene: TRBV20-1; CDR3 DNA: TGCAGTGCTAGAGATTCAGGGCCGGGGACTGAAGCTTTCTTT; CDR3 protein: CSARDSGPGTEAFF
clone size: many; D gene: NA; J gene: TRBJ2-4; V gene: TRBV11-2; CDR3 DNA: TGTGCCAGCAGCCCCCAATCGACAGTCCTAGCCAAAAACATTCAGTACTTC; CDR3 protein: CASSPQSTVLAKNIQYF
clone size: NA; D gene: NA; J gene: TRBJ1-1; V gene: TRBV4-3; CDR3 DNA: TGCGCCAGCAGCCAAGGAATAGGGGACACTGAAGCTTTCTTT; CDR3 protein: CASSQGIGDTEAFF
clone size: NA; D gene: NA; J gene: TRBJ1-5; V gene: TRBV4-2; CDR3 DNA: TGTGCCAGCAGCCTATATGTAGATAGCAATCAGCCCCAGCATTTT; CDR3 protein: CASSLYVDSNQPQHF
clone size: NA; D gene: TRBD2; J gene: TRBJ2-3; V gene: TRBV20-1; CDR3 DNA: TGCAGTGCTACGACTAGCGTAGGCGACACAGATACGCAGTATTTT; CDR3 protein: CSATTSVGDTDTQYF
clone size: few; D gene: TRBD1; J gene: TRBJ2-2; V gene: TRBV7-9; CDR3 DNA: TGTGCCAGCAGTATGGTCAGGGGGCGATCCACCGGGGAGCTGTTTTTT; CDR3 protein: CASSMVRGRSTGELFF
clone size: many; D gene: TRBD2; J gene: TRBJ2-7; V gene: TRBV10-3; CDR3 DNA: TGTGCCATCAGTATAGCGGGATACGAGCAGTACTTC; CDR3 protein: CAISIAGYEQYF
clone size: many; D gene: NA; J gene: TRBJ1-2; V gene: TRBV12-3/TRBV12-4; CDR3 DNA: TGTGCCAGCAGTCCGACCCCCTACTATGGCTACACCTTC; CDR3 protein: CASSPTPYYGYTF
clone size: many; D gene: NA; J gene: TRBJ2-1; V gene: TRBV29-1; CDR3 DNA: TGCAGCGTGCGTGGAGGGAATGAGCAGTTCTTC; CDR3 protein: CSVRGGNEQFF
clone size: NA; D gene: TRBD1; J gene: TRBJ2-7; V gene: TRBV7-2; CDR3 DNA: TGTGCCAGCAGCTTAGACTGGACAGGGGGTAAAGAGCAGTACTTC; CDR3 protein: CASSLDWTGGKEQYF
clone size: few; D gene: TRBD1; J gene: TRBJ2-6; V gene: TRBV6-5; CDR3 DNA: TGTGCCAGCAGTTACGGACAGGGGTTGGGGGCTGGGGCCAACGTCCTGACTTTC; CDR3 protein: CASSYGQGLGAGANVLTF